This T cell receptor (beta chain) stems from a study of T cells in localized non-small cell lung cancer. Study findings and constraints: Heterogeneity stays possible, as sequencing covered only one tumor region.

The CDR3 totals 11 residues. Germline CDR1 reads GTSNPN; CDR2 reads SVGIG (reference sequence). Trimming pared 5 bases from V and 11 bases from J, leaving 12 bases between. Note on this clone: Its cognate antigen is unknown.

Here immunoSEQ multiplex PCR was the method, and the copy in TCRdb shows in-frame clones only, minus some. The repertoire includes 7,000 to 8,500 clones, under 65% of them detected once, and under 3% sits in the top ten. This chain connects TRBV30 to TRBJ1-4; D gene unclear. The material was lymph node tissue, obtained before any cancer treatment. This TCR came from an older female donor with stage I lung adenocarcinoma. The CDR3 DNA sequence: TGTGCCTGGGGCGGTGGAAGCAAACTGTTTTTT. Translating gives CAWGGGSKLFF.